This T cell receptor beta chain was recovered during a study of vaccination and CD4 T cells after COVID-19. In the case of this clonotype: Its specificity is unknown.

Cultured CD4+ T cell DNA was sequenced using the Oncomine TCR Beta short-read assay. TCRdb processed the PCR reads anew with MiXCR; each CDR3 protein has one entry. The sample carries more than 20,000 distinct CDR3 sequences, 35% to 45% recorded once. Looked up from germline, CDR1 is MNHEY and CDR2 is SMNVEV (reference sequence). The V end was cut by 5 bases, the J end by 0 bases, with 6 bases between. The CDR3 runs 13 residues. The sample's time point: late sampling 161 to 241 days after vaccination in a few convalescent patients. Treatment specified: approximately 9-day PBMC culture with coronavirus spike peptide pools or control peptides (ViraFEST assay).

This chain connects TRBV27 to TRBJ2-3; D unclear. The starting material was CD4+ T cells from blood, cultured in vitro, obtained about 7 months after SARS-CoV-2 vaccination. This receptor was taken from a human donor who had recovered from COVID-19. The CDR3 DNA sequence: TGTGCCAGCAGTCCGACAAGCACAGATACGCAGTATTTT. Amino acids: CASSPTSTDTQYF.